A selection of T cell receptor beta chains follows, all from one sample in a study of cytomegalovirus exposure and HLA in healthy donors. Sequenced by immunoSEQ multiplex PCR; TCRdb stores in-frame clones only, minus some. The sample consists of roughly 110,000 clones, around 90% of them appearing once. The material sequenced was PBMCs. The receptors were gathered from a woman aged 18-29 years in good health and CMV-seropositive. Both conserved end residues are part of each CDR3. A D gene is named only where the DNA matches it firmly. For some rows the clone size is stated as once, few or many, or as a class when expanded; others skip it.

v_call	clone_size	d_call	j_call	cdr3_nt	cdr3_aa
TRBV4-1	NA	NA	TRBJ1-2	TGCGCCAGCAGCCCCCAAGGGGGTTTGGGCGGCTACACCTTC	CASSPQGGLGGYTF
TRBV19	once	TRBD2	TRBJ2-1	TGTGCCAGTAGTAGCGGGGGTACCTACAATGAGCAGTTCTTC	CASSSGGTYNEQFF
TRBV6-5	NA	NA	TRBJ1-4	TGTGCCAGCAAAACGGGGGGCGGAGATGAAAAACTGTTTTTT	CASKTGGGDEKLFF
TRBV7-2	NA	NA	TRBJ2-1	TGTGCCAGCAGCTTAGGTCCTAGATACAATGAGCAGTTCTTC	CASSLGPRYNEQFF
TRBV28	NA	TRBD1	TRBJ2-3	TGTGCCAGCAGTTTGACAGGGGGCACAGATACGCAGTATTTT	CASSLTGGTDTQYF
TRBV9	NA	NA	TRBJ1-2	TGTGCCAGCAGTTCGAGGGGGTTCGCGGGTGGCTACACCTTC	CASSSRGFAGGYTF
TRBV7-2	NA	TRBD2	TRBJ2-1	TGTGCCAGCAGCTTTACTAGCGCCCATGAGCAGTTCTTC	CASSFTSAHEQFF
TRBV19	NA	NA	TRBJ2-1	TGTGCCAGTGGGTATACAGGGACTGAGCAGTTCTTC	CASGYTGTEQFF
TRBV28	once	NA	TRBJ1-4	TGTGCCAGCAGTTTGTACGAGGATGTGGATGAAAAACTGTTTTTT	CASSLYEDVDEKLFF
TRBV29-1	NA	NA	TRBJ2-3	TGCAGCGTTGATCGGGGGACAGCCAACATGTTGGATACGCAGTATTTT	CSVDRGTANMLDTQYF
TRBV27	NA	TRBD1	TRBJ2-7	TGTGCCAGCAGTTTTCAGGCAGGGGGCTACGAGCAGTACTTC	CASSFQAGGYEQYF
TRBV29-1	NA	NA	TRBJ2-1	TGCAGCGTTGAGTGGGGCAGGTCGACTAGCAATGAGCAGTTCTTC	CSVEWGRSTSNEQFF
TRBV7-2	NA	NA	TRBJ1-3	TGTGCCAGCAGCTTAGTGGCGGCTCCTGGAAACACCATATATTTT	CASSLVAAPGNTIYF
TRBV28	NA	TRBD1	TRBJ1-4	TGTGCCAGCAGCCCGTTCGGACAGGGGAATTCTAATGAAAAACTGTTTTTT	CASSPFGQGNSNEKLFF
TRBV5-6	NA	NA	TRBJ2-2	TGTGCCAGCAGCTTGGTCAGGGACACCGGGGAGCTGTTTTTT	CASSLVRDTGELFF
TRBV7-9	NA	TRBD1	TRBJ1-6	TGTGCCAGCAGTCCCGGGACAGGGGGTAATTCACCCCTCCACTTT	CASSPGTGGNSPLHF